The sequence of this T cell receptor (beta chain) was determined in a study of shared clonotypes between healthy human individuals (dated by TCRdb to about 2020). For the study in its entirety: Three men and a couple of women, aged 18 to 49 years, made up the cohort. For each donor, CD4 naive and CD4 memory were each given three plates, CD8 naive was given two plates, and CD8 memory was given one plate. Blood TCR repertoires of five healthy adults were deeply sequenced to estimate repertoire size and the extent of clonotype sharing between individuals. Different laboratories and diverse techniques were used to prepare libraries and sequence TCR repertoires, to increase sequencing depth and limit assay-specific biases. Between about 0.9 and 9 billion PBMCs per donor were obtained by leukapheresis.

CD8 naive samples were obtained by positive selection for CCR7 among CD45RO-negative cells, yielding a CD45RA+CCR7+ population from which TemRA cells were excluded. The donors were healthy, HIV-negative adults with no recently reported acute infections or vaccinations. All donors were Caucasian adults living in Nashville, Tennessee, USA. After blood collection by leukapheresis, PBMCs were isolated using Ficoll-Histopaque density gradient centrifugation and then cryopreserved in the vapor phase of liquid nitrogen. Analytical flow cytometry was used to check the purity and quantity of every magnetically sorted T cell population. Genomic DNA was isolated from each sorted fraction and quantified by UV absorbance on a Nanodrop 2000c. Per the germline V gene, SQVTM is the CDR1 and ANQGSEA is the CDR2. Measured from the cysteine to the phenylalanine, the CDR3 is 14 residues long. Only CDR3 DNA is held: 42 bases, read in frame from base 1. Trimming costs V 7 bases and J 0 bases, and their ends lie 15 bases apart.

With respect to this clone: Its antigen target is currently unknown. Base quality data are lacking; no much larger clone is found one base away.

Paper-wide results and their limitations: Naive subsets generally had larger estimated clonotype richness than memory subsets did. Even with the large sequencing depth, rarefaction of the sorted-subset datasets indicated that sequencing was incomplete. Because the study included only a small number of donors, the genetic and exposure-history diversity represented was limited. Sampling was restricted to blood, and TCR repertoires in tissues likely differ from the TCR repertoires found in blood. Compared with non-shared clonotypes, the clonotypes found in all four sorted-subset donors had higher generation probabilities. Based on pairwise subsampling, the degree of clonotype sharing among donors was expected to be affected by sequencing depth. When several donors were compared, the shared fraction of clonotypes was about 5% for naive CD4, roughly 3.3% for naive CD8, 2% to 2.5% for memory CD4, and about 0.36% for memory CD8.

TCR CDR3 regions were amplified from genomic DNA by multiplex PCR using the deep immunoSEQ assay. Genomic DNA extracted from each cell subset was distributed evenly over all wells of several immunoSEQ 96-well plates, and each plate served as one replicate. For sorted subsets, approximately 200 ng of genomic DNA, equivalent to some 30,000 T cell genomes, went into each replicate PCR. Purified libraries were measured with a Qubit 3.0 fluorometer, size-checked on a Bioanalyzer 2100, and measured again with the KAPA Library Quantification kit. A separate single-read 150-cycle Illumina NextSeq 550 flow cell was used to sequence each immunoSEQ 96-well plate. The paper's processing steps were these. The immunoSEQ output contained only junctional sequences without quality scores, so filtering could not match that applied to full-length reads. To assign V/J genes and CDR3, sequences were annotated against IMGT germline references using PyIR, a Python wrapper for IgBLAST v1.9. Reads were filtered out if the reads had weak V/J assignments (E-value above 1e-6), no CDR3, stop codons, out-of-frame junctions, or ambiguous translated residues. V3J clonotypes were defined by identical inferred V gene, J gene, and CDR3 amino acid sequence. To compute the percentage overlap between repertoires, the number of shared unique clonotypes was divided by the size of the smaller repertoire. RTK rarefaction, the Chao1 estimator, and Recon v2.1 estimates of unobserved clonotypes were used to assess repertoire richness. For all TCRbeta clonotypes obtained by the gDNA method from a few donors, generation probabilities were computed with OLGA. TCRdb provides this immuneACCESS table in a form limited to in-frame rearrangements. Some clones are lacking; in checked studies, under half of them reflect an unresolved V gene, and why the rest are absent is not known. The V and J calls and clone size were taken over from that table, and D and trimming were inferred from the DNA. The sample table records approximately 2,200,000 clones; under 95% of these occur just once. Jointly, the top ten make up around 1.7% of the sample.

Sequenced material: naive CD8+ T cells from PBMCs. The sample's cell subset or site, from its label and the paper: CD45RA+CCR7+. This chain is built from TRBV29-1 and TRBJ1-2; the D segment could be TRBD1, given 5 matching bases. The clonotype comes from a man between 18 and 29 years old in good health. Some clones in this sample may be carry-over from other donors' samples. The DNA sequence follows: TGCAGCGGCTTAGACAGCGACGCTAACTATGGCTACACCTTC. This encodes CSGLDSDANYGYTF.